This record covers a single TCR beta chain. The data were taken from a study of control samples from healthy donors and cancer patients. Germline CDR1 and CDR2: MNHEY and SVGAGI. CDR3 length equals 14 residues. Trimming took 6 bases from V and 0 from J, leaving 12 bases between them. Method: immunoSEQ multiplex PCR; TCRdb's copy keeps in-frame clones and lacks some. The sample lists approximately 100,000 clones, roughly 86% seen once, with around 21% in the top ten. This receptor was identified in a man under 40 in good health. The sample comprised blood. V and J are TRBV6-5 and TRBJ2-7; D gene unclear. In nucleotides, the CDR3 is TGTGCCAGCAGACCCAGGAACCCCTCCTACGAGCAGTACTTC. Protein product: CASRPRNPSYEQYF.